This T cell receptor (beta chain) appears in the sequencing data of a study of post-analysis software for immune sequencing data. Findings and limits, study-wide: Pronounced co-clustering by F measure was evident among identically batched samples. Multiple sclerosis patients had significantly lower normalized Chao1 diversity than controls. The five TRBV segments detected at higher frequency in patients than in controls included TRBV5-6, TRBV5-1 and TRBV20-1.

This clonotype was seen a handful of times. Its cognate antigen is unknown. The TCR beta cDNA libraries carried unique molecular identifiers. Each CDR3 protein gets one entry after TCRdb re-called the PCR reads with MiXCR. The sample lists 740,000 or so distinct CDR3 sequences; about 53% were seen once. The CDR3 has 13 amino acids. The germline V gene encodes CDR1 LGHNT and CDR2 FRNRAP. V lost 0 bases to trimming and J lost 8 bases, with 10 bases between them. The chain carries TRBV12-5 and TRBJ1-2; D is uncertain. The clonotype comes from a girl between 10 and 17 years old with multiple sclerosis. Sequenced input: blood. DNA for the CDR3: TGTGCTAGTGGTTTGGTACACACAGAGGGCTACACCTTC. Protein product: CASGLVHTEGYTF. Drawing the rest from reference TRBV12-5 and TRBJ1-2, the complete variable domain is DARVTQTPRHKVTEMGQEVTMRCQPILGHNTVFWYRQTMMQGLELLAYFRNRAPLDDSGMPKDRFSAEMPDATLATLKIQPSEPRDSAVYFCASGLVHTEGYTFGSGTRLTVV.